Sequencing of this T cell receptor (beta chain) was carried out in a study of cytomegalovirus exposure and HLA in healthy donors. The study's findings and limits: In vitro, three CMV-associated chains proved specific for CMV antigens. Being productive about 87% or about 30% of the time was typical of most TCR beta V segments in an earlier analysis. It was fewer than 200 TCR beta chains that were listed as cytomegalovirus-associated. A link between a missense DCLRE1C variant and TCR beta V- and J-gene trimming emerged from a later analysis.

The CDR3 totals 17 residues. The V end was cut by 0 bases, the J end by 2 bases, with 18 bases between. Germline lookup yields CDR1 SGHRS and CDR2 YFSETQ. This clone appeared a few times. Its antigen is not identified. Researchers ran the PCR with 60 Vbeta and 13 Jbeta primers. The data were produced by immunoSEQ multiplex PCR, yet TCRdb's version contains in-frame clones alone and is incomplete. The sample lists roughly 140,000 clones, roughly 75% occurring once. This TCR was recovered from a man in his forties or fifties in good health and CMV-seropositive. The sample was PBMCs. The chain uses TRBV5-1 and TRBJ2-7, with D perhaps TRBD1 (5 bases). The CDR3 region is CASSLASRQSFPYEQYF. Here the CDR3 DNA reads TGCGCCAGCAGCTTGGCCAGTAGACAGAGTTTCCCCTACGAGCAGTACTTC.